The 9 T cell receptor beta chains below were found in one sample sequenced in a study of T cell repertoires in cytomegalovirus infection. From the reads, TCRdb called clonotypes with MiXCR, one entry per CDR3 protein. This table holds about 900,000 distinct CDR3 sequences, about a third found once. Their antigens remain unidentified. Sequenced material: cultured CD8+ T cells from PBMCs, taken from culture after CMV antigen stimulation. The source of these receptors is a human donor in good health (CMV status not recorded). Some clones in this sample may be carry-over from other donors' samples.

The chain recombines TRBV6-5 with TRBJ1-2; D is possibly TRBD1 (5 bases). The CDR3 covers 13 residues. V lost 8 bases and J 6 bases, leaving 16 bases between the germline ends. Germline loops: CDR1 MNHEY, CDR2 SVGAGI. The CDR3 DNA follows: TGTGCCAGCCTCGGGGGAAGGCGGAATGGCTACACCTTC. Translated: CASLGGRRNGYTF.

The gene calls are TRBV12-5 and TRBJ1-1; no clear D gene. Per the germline V gene, CDR1 is LGHNT and CDR2 is FRNRAP. The CDR3 has 13 residues. The V end lost 2 bases, the J end lost 3 bases, and 7 bases lay between the germline ends. CDR3 amino acids: CASGLSKYTEAFF. CDR3 nucleotide sequence: TGTGCTAGTGGTTTGAGTAAATACACTGAAGCTTTCTTT.

The chain is built from TRBV2 and TRBJ2-7, with 10 nucleotides matching TRBD2. J gave up 2 bases and V 3 bases, and 1 base lay outside the gene matches. The CDR3 runs to 14 residues. The germline gives CDR1 SNHLY, CDR2 FYNNEI. CDR3: CASSEGLATYEQYF. CDR3 DNA: TGTGCCAGCAGTGAGGGACTAGCGACCTACGAGCAGTACTTC.

This clonotype was detected a few times. The genes are TRBV11-2 and TRBJ2-5; 10 nucleotides line up with TRBD1. CDR3 length equals 15 residues. The V gene end was trimmed by 6 bases and the J gene end by 4 bases; junction bases not matched to a gene: 8. Germline-derived CDR1 and CDR2 are SGHAT and FQNNGV. CDR3 nucleotides: TGTGCCAGCAGTGCCGTGGGACAGGGGTTAGAGACCCAGTACTTC. Translated, it gives CASSAVGQGLETQYF.

The chain carries TRBV7-9 and TRBJ2-7; possible D gene TRBD1, 5 bases. The CDR3 spans 14 residues. Germline assignment: CDR1 SEHNR and CDR2 FQNEAQ (reference sequence). The V and J ends lost 5 bases and 2 bases respectively, with 13 bases between them. The CDR3 coding sequence is TGTGCCAGCAGCCCCAGGACACCTCCCTACGAGCAGTACGTC. It yields the protein CASSPRTPPYEQYV.

This clonotype was picked up many times. In DNA, the CDR3 is TGTGCCAGCAGCTGGGGGGGCGGGACCGGGGAGCTGTTTTTT. Its translation is CASSWGGGTGELFF. The chain is built from TRBV27 and TRBJ2-2, with a weak D call TRBD2 (7 bases). Germline-derived CDR1 and CDR2 are MNHEY and SMNVEV (reference sequence). CDR3 length equals 14 residues. The germline V and J ends were trimmed by 6 bases and 5 bases, with 13 bases remaining between them.

The sample holds many counts of this clonotype. The chain employs TRBV5-4 and TRBJ1-1, with D perhaps TRBD1 (6 bases). The CDR3 covers 15 residues. V gave up 4 bases and J gave up 1 base, with 14 bases separating them. From germline, CDR1 is SGHNT and CDR2 YYREEE (reference sequence). The DNA of the CDR3 is TGTGCCAGCAGCGTGGACAGCCCTTGGAACACTGAAGCTTTCTTT. Encoded protein: CASSVDSPWNTEAFF.

Concerning this clonotype itself: As the CDR3 is not closed by the conserved phenylalanine or tryptophan, this likely results from a read error. This rearrangement joins TRBV7-6 to TRBJ1-4, with D possibly matching TRBD1 (5 bases). This CDR3 is built from 15 residues. Germline lookup yields CDR1 SGHVS and CDR2 FNYEAQ. V was trimmed by 3 bases and J by 7 bases, leaving 15 bases between them. The CDR3 sequence is CASSFSGNRGEKLFS. In DNA form, the CDR3 reads TGTGCCAGCAGCTTCTCAGGGAATCGGGGTGAAAAACTGTTTTCT.

A few counts support this clonotype. The rearrangement uses TRBV6-2 or TRBV6-3 and TRBJ2-7, with D uncertain. CDR1 MNHEY and CDR2 SVGEGT come from the germline V gene. V was pared by 0 bases and J by 7 bases, with 16 bases between. There are 15 residues in the CDR3. CDR3 sequence: CASSYSQEYGYEQYV. In DNA, the CDR3 is TGTGCCAGCAGTTACTCTCAGGAGTACGGTTATGAGCAGTACGTC.